These 9 T cell receptor beta chains were all obtained from the same sample, sequenced in a study of blood T cells in healthy people across ages. A second PCR, run for about 7 to 11 cycles, used a sample-barcoded 5' primer plus a J-beta primer mix. TCRdb processed the 5' RACE reads anew with MiXCR; each CDR3 protein has one entry. In the table there are fewer than 700,000 distinct CDR3 sequences, under 55% of which are singletons. Sequencing was carried out using blood. The receptors were sampled from an elderly man in good health.

The chain uses TRBV2 and TRBJ1-2; 7 bases are shared with TRBD1. Germline CDR1 SNHLY, CDR2 FYNNEI. CDR3 length equals 13 residues. The V segment lost 7 bases and the J segment 4 bases; nucleotides outside the gene matches: 6. CDR3 in amino acids: CASIQGGPYGYTF. DNA of the CDR3: TGTGCCAGCATCCAGGGGGGTCCCTATGGCTACACCTTC.

The chain is built from TRBV3-1 and TRBJ2-7; no clear D. Germline values: CDR1 LGHDT, CDR2 YNNKEL (reference sequence). The CDR3 is made up of 14 amino acids. With 4 bases removed from V and 2 bases from J, the gap between germline ends came to 12 bases. The CDR3: CASSPHGSAYEQYF. CDR3 bases: TGTGCCAGCAGCCCCCACGGCAGTGCCTACGAGCAGTACTTC.

This rearrangement joins TRBV20-1 to TRBJ1-5; no definite D call. The CDR3 has 14 residues. The germline CDR1 and CDR2 sequences are DFQATT and SNEGSKA (reference sequence). The V and J ends lost 0 bases and 2 bases respectively, with 8 bases between them. CDR3 in amino acids: CSARDSLGNQPQHF. The CDR3 coding sequence is TGCAGTGCTAGAGATTCACTCGGCAATCAGCCCCAGCATTTT.

V usage is TRBV18 and J usage is TRBJ1-1, with 8 positions matching TRBD1. Per the germline V gene, CDR1 is KGHSH and CDR2 is LQKENI. V trimming: 0 bases; J trimming: 1 base; junction bases outside the gene matches: 7. The length of the CDR3 is 17 residues. CDR3 DNA: TGTGCCAGCTCACCACCGGGGCCTGACAGGGGGAACACTGAAGCTTTCTTT. Its protein is CASSPPGPDRGNTEAFF.

This clonotype was counted a few times. A much larger clone lies one base from this, so it may be a read error. This sequence joins TRBV20-1 and TRBJ2-7, with 9 bases matching TRBD2. CDR3 length equals 13 residues. The germline gives CDR1 DFQATT, CDR2 SNEGSKA (reference sequence). V was clipped by 0 bases and J by 7 bases; unmatched bases: 4. CDR3 nucleotide sequence: TGCAGTGCTAGAGATAGCGGGAGAGGTGAGCAGTACTTC. Protein product: CSARDSGRGEQYF.

V gene TRBV2 combines with J gene TRBJ2-7; tentatively, D is TRBD2 (6 bases). The CDR3 extends over 16 amino acids. With 3 bases removed from V and 0 bases from J, the gap between germline ends came to 15 bases. Germline V gene lookup returns CDR1 SNHLY and CDR2 FYNNEI. CDR3 loop: CASSESGLASSYEQYF. The CDR3 DNA sequence: TGTGCCAGCAGTGAGTCGGGACTCGCTAGCTCCTACGAGCAGTACTTC.

This chain links TRBV7-3 with TRBJ2-3; D is tentatively TRBD1 or TRBD2 (5 bases each). Germline assignment: CDR1 SGHTA and CDR2 FQGTGA. The CDR3 is 14 amino acids. V shed 5 bases and J shed 6 bases, with 15 bases lying between them. DNA of the CDR3: TGTGCCAGCAGCCCAGGGACGGGTGGCGATACGCAGTATTTT. Its protein product is CASSPGTGGDTQYF.

The rearrangement joins TRBV5-1 to TRBJ2-2; possibly TRBD1 for D (6 bases). CDR3 size: 16 residues. In germline, CDR1 is SGHRS, CDR2 YFSETQ. V dropped 0 bases and J dropped 2 bases, with 11 bases sitting between them. CDR3 bases: TGCGCCAGCAGCTTGGATCGCAGGGGTAACACCGGGGAGCTGTTTTTT. It codes for CASSLDRRGNTGELFF.

This clonotype was found a few times. J is TRBJ2-2 and V is TRBV28; D may be TRBD2 (6 bases). V lost 3 bases and J 7 bases, leaving 15 bases between the germline ends. This CDR3 spans 15 amino acids. Germline CDR1 MDHEN, CDR2 SYDVKM. The CDR3 region is CASSLGGVLGGELFF. For the CDR3, the DNA is TGTGCCAGCAGTTTGGGCGGGGTCTTAGGCGGGGAGCTGTTTTTT.